Only one count was recorded for the clone carrying this T cell receptor (beta chain). The source of the sample is a study of blood T cell repertoires in COVID-19. Study background: There were acute and convalescent COVID-19 samples, and they came from the United States, Italy and Spain. The cDNA or gDNA used as material had been derived from T cells, B-cell-depleted T cells, or PBMCs.

There are 15 residues in the CDR3. V lost 3 bases and J lost 7, with 20 bases in between. Germline V lookup: CDR1 SGDLS, CDR2 YYNGEE. Original handling: Amplification from reference gene primers served as the basis for estimated nucleated cell counts. This table comes from immunoSEQ multiplex PCR, and its TCRdb copy is limited to in-frame clones, with some not included. The V and J calls and clone size are taken from that table; D and trimming were inferred from the DNA. The sample carries about 100,000 clones, more than 70% recorded once. The clonotype comes from a woman in her sixties in a cohort sampled during active or convalescent COVID-19. The chain links TRBV9 to TRBJ2-7; D may be TRBD2 (6 bases). The sample consisted of peripheral blood. CDR3 sequence: CASSGPGLGSGEQYF. DNA of the CDR3: TGTGCCAGCAGCGGCCCGGGACTCGGCTCAGGGGAGCAGTACTTC.